Listed here are 21 T cell receptor beta chains from one sample, sequenced in a study of cytomegalovirus exposure and HLA in healthy donors. Data came from immunoSEQ multiplex PCR; TCRdb stores just in-frame clones and leaves some out. The sample lists 200,000 to 300,000 clones; about 90% were seen once. Sequencing was performed on PBMCs. These receptors were collected from a woman aged 25-40 years in good health and CMV-seropositive.

Remarks on this clone: The junction does not match germline at one end; this may be a read error. This rearrangement joins TRBV30 to TRBJ1-2; 7 bases are a match to TRBD1. The germline V gene encodes CDR1 GTSNPN and CDR2 SVGIG (reference sequence). The CDR3 contains 11 residues. The CDR3 nucleotides are TGTGCCTGGAGTGACCAGGGGGGTAAGGCCTTC. Protein sequence: CAWSDQGGKAF.

V gene TRBV15 combines with J gene TRBJ2-5, with 8 bases matching TRBD2. The germline V gene has CDR1 LNHNV and CDR2 YYDKDF (reference sequence). The CDR3 is 16 residues long. The V and J ends lost 0 bases and 3 bases, in that order; junction bases with no gene match: 6. In DNA, the CDR3 is TGTGCCACCAGCAGAGACCCGAGCGGGAGCAAAGAGACCCAGTACTTC. It translates to CATSRDPSGSKETQYF.

V and J are TRBV2 and TRBJ2-3; 7 bases line up with TRBD2. Germline V lookup: CDR1 SNHLY, CDR2 FYNNEI. The CDR3 consists of 13 residues. The V gene end was trimmed by 7 bases and the J gene end by 6 bases; junction bases not matched to a gene: 7. Here the CDR3 reads CASIRLAADTQYF. The CDR3 nucleotides read TGTGCCAGCATAAGACTAGCAGCTGATACGCAGTATTTT. Using reference TRBV2 and TRBJ2-3 for the parts outside the CDR3, the full variable domain is EPEVTQTPSHQVTQMGQEVILRCVPISNHLYFYWYRQILGQKVEFLVSFYNNEISEKSEIFDDQFSVERPDGSNFTLKIRSTKLEDSAMYFCASIRLAADTQYFGPGTRLTVL.

J is TRBJ2-1 and V is TRBV2, with TRBD2 matching 7 bases. The germline V gene encodes CDR1 SNHLY and CDR2 FYNNEI. After removal of 10 bases from V and 6 bases from J, the junction contained 9 bases not matched to a gene. CDR3 length equals 13 residues. In nucleotides, the CDR3 is TGTGCCACGCAGGGAGGGGACTTCAATGAGCAGTTCTTC. Translating it yields CATQGGDFNEQFF.

V gene TRBV5-1 combines with J gene TRBJ2-7; TRBD2 matches at 12 bases. V lost 3 bases to trimming and J lost 6 bases; unmatched junction nucleotides: 7. This CDR3 spans 15 amino acids. Germline-derived CDR1 and CDR2 are SGHRS and YFSETQ. The CDR3: CASSSELAGGLEQYF. The DNA for the CDR3 is TGCGCCAGCAGCTCGGAACTAGCGGGAGGTCTCGAGCAGTACTTC.

For the CDR3, the DNA is TGCAGCGCAGGGTTTCCATTCGAGCAGTACTTC. Encoded protein: CSAGFPFEQYF. The chain combines TRBV29-1 with TRBJ2-7; a weak D match, TRBD1 (5 bases). Germline V CDR1 and CDR2: SQVTM, ANQGSEA. The ends were cut back, 7 bases at V and 6 bases at J, with 13 bases in the middle. CDR3 length equals 11 residues.

The chain carries TRBV2 and TRBJ2-5; D may be TRBD2 (6 bases). V lost 7 bases and J lost 1, with 13 bases in between. This CDR3 region has 14 residues. Looked up from germline, CDR1 is SNHLY and CDR2 is FYNNEI. Here the CDR3 DNA reads TGTGCCAGCAAAAGGAACGGGGGCCAAGAGACCCAGTACTTC. Translation: CASKRNGGQETQYF.

V gene TRBV25-1 combines with J gene TRBJ2-1, with 8 bases fitting TRBD1. Trimming took 1 base from V and 6 from J; bases not matched to a gene: 5. CDR3 size: 15 residues. From germline, CDR1 is MGHDK and CDR2 SYGVNS. The CDR3 loop reads CASSEFRTGSNEQFF. DNA for the CDR3: TGTGCCAGCAGTGAATTTCGGACAGGGAGCAATGAGCAGTTCTTC.

The genes are TRBV11-2 and TRBJ1-4; D is unresolved. CDR3 size: 15 residues. Trimming cost V 6 bases and J 8 bases, with 19 bases left between them. Per germline, CDR1 SGHAT and CDR2 FQNNGV. CDR3: CASRHLRNGVEKLFF. Here the CDR3 DNA reads TGTGCCAGCAGACATCTTCGGAACGGGGTAGAAAAACTGTTTTTT.

This sequence joins TRBV5-1 and TRBJ2-5, with 7 bases matching TRBD1. The CDR3 has 14 residues. The germline V gene encodes CDR1 SGHRS and CDR2 YFSETQ. J lost 2 bases, V lost 4 bases, and 5 bases had no gene match. The DNA of the CDR3 is TGCGCCAGCAGCCAAGGGACAGTTCAAGAGACCCAGTACTTC. As protein: CASSQGTVQETQYF.

The chain carries TRBV11-3 and TRBJ2-5, with D possibly TRBD2 on 6 matching bases. This CDR3 region has 15 residues. Deletions cut 0 bases from V and 3 bases from J, with 11 bases between. The germline CDR1 and CDR2 sequences are SGHNT and YENEEA. As DNA, the CDR3 is TGTGCCAGCAGCTTAGAGGGATTAGCGGAAGAGACCCAGTACTTC. Its protein product is CASSLEGLAEETQYF.

The chain is built from TRBV7-9 and TRBJ1-1; a weak D match, TRBD1 (5 bases). This CDR3 is built from 16 residues. V was shortened by 5 bases and J by 4 bases, with 20 bases between the two germline ends. The germline V gene has CDR1 SEHNR and CDR2 FQNEAQ (reference sequence). CDR3 region: CASSPSASTDGTEAFF. The CDR3, as DNA: TGTGCCAGCAGCCCAAGCGCCTCGACAGATGGCACTGAAGCTTTCTTT.

This sequence joins TRBV7-9 and TRBJ2-3, with 8 bases that match TRBD2. The J segment lost 4 bases and the V segment lost 0 bases, leaving 9 bases of the junction unmatched. This CDR3 has 17 amino acids. Germline V gene lookup returns CDR1 SEHNR and CDR2 FQNEAQ (reference sequence). This CDR3 reads CASSLAFGSGSADTQYF. In DNA, the CDR3 is TGTGCCAGCAGCTTAGCTTTTGGGAGCGGGAGCGCAGATACGCAGTATTTT.

The chain carries TRBV9 and TRBJ2-7, with 12 bases identical to TRBD2. Per germline, CDR1 SGDLS and CDR2 YYNGEE. The V gene end was trimmed by 0 bases and the J gene end by 6 bases; junction bases not matched to a gene: 7. The CDR3 runs to 16 residues. The CDR3 here is CASSVDPTSGSLEQYF. The CDR3 bases are TGTGCCAGCAGCGTAGATCCGACTAGCGGGAGTCTCGAGCAGTACTTC.

V is TRBV18 and J is TRBJ2-7; TRBD2 aligns across 8 bases. This CDR3 is built from 18 residues. In germline, CDR1 is KGHSH, CDR2 LQKENI. J was trimmed by 2 bases and V by 3 bases; bases with no gene match: 15. CDR3: CASSPLAGDFKFTYEQYF. In DNA form, the CDR3 reads TGTGCCAGCTCACCTCTAGCGGGCGACTTTAAATTTACCTACGAGCAGTACTTC.

The V gene is TRBV14, the J gene TRBJ2-1, with 8 bases that match TRBD2. CDR1 SGHDN and CDR2 FVKESK come from the germline V gene. V was clipped by 5 bases and J by 5 bases; unmatched bases: 17. This CDR3 spans 18 amino acids. CDR3 in amino acids: CASSSRILAASRNNEQFF. The CDR3 DNA sequence: TGTGCCAGCAGCTCAAGAATACTAGCGGCCAGTCGCAACAATGAGCAGTTCTTC.

The genes are TRBV27 and TRBJ2-7, with D perhaps TRBD1 (5 bases). This CDR3 is built from 15 residues. Trimming left V 2 bases short and J 5 bases short, with 16 bases between. Per germline, CDR1 MNHEY and CDR2 SMNVEV (reference sequence). The DNA for the CDR3 is TGTGCCAGCAGTTTAATGCAGGGCACAAAAGACGAGCAGTACTTC. Encoded protein: CASSLMQGTKDEQYF.

V usage is TRBV5-4 and J usage is TRBJ2-3; the D is unclear. The germline V and J ends were trimmed by 4 bases and 0 bases, with 9 bases remaining between them. The germline V gene has CDR1 SGHNT and CDR2 YYREEE (reference sequence). CDR3 length: 14 residues. CDR3 region: CASSPYVSTDTQYF. In nucleotides, the CDR3 is TGTGCCAGCAGCCCCTACGTGAGCACAGATACGCAGTATTTT.

The genes are TRBV10-2 and TRBJ2-7, with 14 nucleotides matching TRBD2. V was clipped by 10 bases and J by 6 bases; unmatched bases: 11. CDR3 size: 15 residues. CDR1 and CDR2 (germline): WSHSY, SAAADI. The DNA for the CDR3 is TGCGCCACCATGGGGACTAGCGGGAGCGGGGGCGAGCAGTACTTC. This sequence encodes CATMGTSGSGGEQYF.

The chain links TRBV27 to TRBJ2-7; 9 bases fit TRBD1. Per the germline V gene, CDR1 is MNHEY and CDR2 is SMNVEV (reference sequence). The junction had 2 bases not matched to a gene; V was cut back by 2 bases and J by 3 bases. The CDR3 extends over 14 amino acids. The CDR3, as DNA: TGTGCCAGCAGTTTAGGACAGGGGAACTACGAGCAGTACTTC. Its protein is CASSLGQGNYEQYF.

This clone was detected once. CDR3 amino acids: CASSRHSQNTEAFF. For the CDR3, the DNA is TGTGCCAGCAGTCGCCACAGCCAGAACACTGAAGCTTTCTTT. This rearrangement joins TRBV2 to TRBJ1-1; D gene uncertain. The V end lost 5 bases, the J end lost 1 base, and 11 bases lay between the germline ends. CDR1 SNHLY and CDR2 FYNNEI come from the germline V gene. The CDR3 extends over 14 amino acids. Looking up the rest from reference TRBV2 and TRBJ1-1 gives the full variable domain: EPEVTQTPSHQVTQMGQEVILRCVPISNHLYFYWYRQILGQKVEFLVSFYNNEISEKSEIFDDQFSVERPDGSNFTLKIRSTKLEDSAMYFCASSRHSQNTEAFFGQGTRLTVV.